Following are 14 T cell receptor beta chains from one sample sequenced in a study of CD8 T cells in ankylosing spondylitis. TCRdb re-called the 5' RACE reads through MiXCR, storing one row per CDR3 protein. The sample shows tens of thousands of distinct CDR3 sequences, 4.5% to 6% of them seen only once. The source material was blood, either unsorted or a sorted T cell fraction (not recorded which). These receptors were obtained from a male donor with ankylosing spondylitis or in good health (not recorded which).

At least ten counts were recorded for this clonotype. CDR3 in amino acids: CASSQATSSYEQYF. CDR3 in DNA: TGTGCCAGCAGCCAAGCGACATCGTCCTACGAGCAGTACTTC. The rearrangement joins TRBV3-1 to TRBJ2-7; no clear D. V was clipped by 1 base and J by 1 base, with 8 bases between them. Germline CDR1 and CDR2: LGHDT and YNNKEL (reference sequence). The CDR3 sequence is 14 residues long.

This clonotype was seen ten or more times. This chain uses TRBV29-1 with TRBJ1-2; D not certain. V lost 4 bases, J lost 2 bases, and 5 bases lay in between. There are 11 residues in the CDR3. Germline CDR1 reads SQVTM; CDR2 reads ANQGSEA. The chain's CDR3 is CSVGVNYGYTF. The CDR3 nucleotides read TGCAGCGTTGGGGTAAACTATGGCTACACCTTC.

This clonotype came up many times. The chain couples TRBV7-3 to TRBJ2-1; 7 bases match TRBD2. Germline loops: CDR1 SGHTA, CDR2 FQGTGA. Trimming removed 5 bases from V and 4 bases from J; junction bases left unmatched: 11. The CDR3 runs 16 residues. This chain's CDR3 is CASSQGSSGVYNEQFF. CDR3 bases: TGTGCCAGCAGCCAAGGGTCTAGCGGAGTGTACAATGAGCAGTTCTTC.

This clonotype came up many times. The V call is TRBV7-8, the J call TRBJ1-5, with 8 positions matching TRBD1. There are 17 residues in the CDR3. Germline V gives CDR1 SGHVS, CDR2 FQNEAQ. With V trimmed by 5 bases and J by 2 bases, 11 bases remained unmatched. The CDR3 DNA reads as TGTGCCAGCAGCCACATGACAGGGGCGGTAGGCAATCAGCCCCAGCATTTT. Protein: CASSHMTGAVGNQPQHF.

Ten or more counts support this clonotype. This chain uses TRBV29-1 with TRBJ2-6; D not certain. The V end was cut by 2 bases, the J end by 3 bases, with 14 bases between. CDR3 length equals 16 residues. CDR1 SQVTM and CDR2 ANQGSEA come from the germline V gene. CDR3 amino acids: CSVELQREIGANVLTF. In DNA form, the CDR3 reads TGCAGCGTTGAACTACAAAGGGAAATTGGGGCCAACGTCCTGACTTTC.

This clonotype occurred many times. The gene calls are TRBV25-1 and TRBJ2-4, with D perhaps given as TRBD1 or TRBD2 (5 bases each). V lost 1 base, J lost 7 bases, and 14 bases lay in between. Per the germline V gene, CDR1 is MGHDK and CDR2 is SYGVNS. The CDR3 runs to 15 residues. The CDR3: CASSESGPLRNIQYF. The CDR3 nucleotides are TGTGCCAGCAGTGAATCGGGACCCCTGCGGAACATTCAGTACTTC.

Many counts were recorded for this clonotype. The chain couples TRBV5-4 to TRBJ1-2; D unresolved. There are 13 residues in the CDR3. The V and J ends lost 6 bases and 5 bases respectively, with 14 bases between them. Per germline, CDR1 SGHNT and CDR2 YYREEE (reference sequence). CDR3 sequence (DNA): TGTGCCAGCAAGTTGTCTCGGGGATATGGCTACACCTTC. Translated, it gives CASKLSRGYGYTF.

This clonotype was detected many times. V and J are TRBV6-2 or TRBV6-3 and TRBJ2-1; 10 positions agree with TRBD2. The CDR3 has 17 residues. With V trimmed by 0 bases and J by 4 bases, 6 bases remained unmatched. CDR1 and CDR2 from the germline V gene are MNHEY and SVGEGT. The CDR3 spells CASSYSGLAGVYNEQFF. In nucleotides, the CDR3 is TGTGCCAGCAGTTACTCGGGGCTAGCGGGAGTTTACAATGAGCAGTTCTTC.

In its sample, this clonotype was seen many times. The chain carries TRBV20-1 and TRBJ2-5, with D unclear. From germline, CDR1 is DFQATT and CDR2 SNEGSKA (reference sequence). This CDR3 contains 11 residues. V was clipped by 3 bases and J by 4 bases, with 6 bases between them. The CDR3 loop reads CSASPRETQYF. CDR3 sequence (DNA): TGCAGTGCTAGTCCTCGAGAGACCCAGTACTTC.

This clonotype was observed at least ten times. The chain links TRBV7-3 to TRBJ1-2, with D maybe TRBD1 (5 bases). Germline V gene data show CDR1 as SGHTA and CDR2 as FQGTGA. This CDR3 spans 15 amino acids. V lost 5 bases to trimming and J lost 0 bases, with 13 bases between them. The CDR3 DNA reads TGTGCCAGCAGCGAACGGGGGGGAGCTAACTATGGCTACACCTTC. This sequence encodes CASSERGGANYGYTF.

The table lists this clonotype with many counts. The CDR3 bases are TGTGCCAGCAGAGAGGGGCTTGCTGGCTACACCTTC. Translating gives CASREGLAGYTF. V is TRBV27 and J is TRBJ1-2, with D possibly matching TRBD1 (5 bases). V was clipped by 6 bases and J by 7 bases, with 12 bases between them. From germline, CDR1 is MNHEY and CDR2 SMNVEV (reference sequence). The CDR3 contains 12 residues.

This clonotype was recorded many times. This sequence joins TRBV4-2 and TRBJ1-6; tentatively, D is TRBD1 (6 bases). Trimming took off 0 bases at V and 10 bases at J, with 22 bases between the two ends. The CDR3 has 18 amino acids. Germline CDR1 and CDR2: LGHNA and YNFKEQ. CDR3 coding DNA: TGTGCCAGCAGCCAAGATTTTCATCGGGGGGCGCAAAGCTCACCCCTCCACTTT. As protein: CASSQDFHRGAQSSPLHF.

This clonotype was detected ten times or more. The chain recombines TRBV6-5 with TRBJ2-3, with 9 positions matching TRBD2. Germline V lookup: CDR1 MNHEY, CDR2 SVGAGI. The CDR3 contains 14 residues. Germline trimming cut 2 bases from V and 11 bases from J; bases unmatched to any gene: 8. Here the CDR3 DNA reads TGTGCCAGCAGTTACGGGGTCACTAGCGGGCGGCAGTATTTT. Translating it yields CASSYGVTSGRQYF.

This clonotype was seen at least ten times. The chain uses TRBV5-1 and TRBJ1-5; the match to TRBD1 covers 9 bases. The length of the CDR3 is 15 residues. Germline assignment: CDR1 SGHRS and CDR2 YFSETQ. V lost 3 bases to trimming and J lost 6 bases; unmatched junction nucleotides: 7. The CDR3 bases are TGCGCCAGCAGCTCCGGGACAGGGCATGGTCAGCCCCAGCATTTT. Protein: CASSSGTGHGQPQHF.